The next 20 T cell receptor beta chains were all read from a single sample in a study of cytomegalovirus exposure and HLA in healthy donors. PCR primers comprised 60 Vbeta and 13 Jbeta primers. The method was immunoSEQ multiplex PCR; TCRdb's version includes in-frame clones alone and lacks a portion of them. The table lists 150,000 to 200,000 clones, just under 80% of them singletons. The material sequenced was PBMCs. These receptor sequences come from a man aged 18-30 years in good health and CMV-seropositive.

This clone was counted ten times or more. The chain has TRBV6-1 and TRBJ2-7; a possible D gene is TRBD2 (5 bases). Trimming took off 4 bases at V and 6 bases at J, with 13 bases between the two ends. Germline V gene lookup returns CDR1 MNHNS and CDR2 SASEGT. The CDR3 loop spans 13 amino acids. In nucleotides, the CDR3 is TGTGCCAGCAGTGGCGGGCCCTTCCTCGAGCAGTACTTC. Protein product: CASSGGPFLEQYF.

The sample holds a few counts of this clone. The V gene is TRBV13, the J gene TRBJ2-7, with 10 positions matching TRBD2. The CDR3 loop spans 15 amino acids. The V gene end was trimmed by 5 bases and the J gene end by 0 bases; junction bases not matched to a gene: 4. Germline-derived CDR1 and CDR2 are PRHDT and FYEKMQ (reference sequence). The CDR3, as DNA: TGTGCCAGCAGCCCTAGCGGGAGCGCCTCCTACGAGCAGTACTTC. This translates into CASSPSGSASYEQYF.

This chain joins TRBV10-2 and TRBJ2-2; no reliable D call. Germline V gene lookup returns CDR1 WSHSY and CDR2 SAAADI. Trimming pared 8 bases from V and 1 base from J, leaving 2 bases between. The CDR3 is 11 residues long. In DNA form, the CDR3 reads TGCGCCAGCCGGAACACCGGGGAGCTGTTTTTT. Translating gives CASRNTGELFF.

For the CDR3, the DNA is TGTGCCAGCAGTGAAGGGGGGCTTTACGAGCAGTACTTC. Its translation is CASSEGGLYEQYF. The chain links TRBV6-1 to TRBJ2-7, with D possibly TRBD1 on 6 matching bases. The CDR3 covers 13 residues. CDR1 is MNHNS and CDR2 is SASEGT in the germline V gene. The germline V and J ends were trimmed by 1 base and 4 bases, with 8 bases remaining between them.

The V call is TRBV7-2, the J call TRBJ2-7, with D possibly TRBD1 on 7 matching bases. Trimming cost V 1 base and J 1 base, with 14 bases left between them. Germline CDR1 is SGHTA and CDR2 is FQGNSA. The CDR3 extends over 16 amino acids. In DNA, the CDR3 is TGTGCCAGCAGCTTAGTGGGCAGGGGGGTTTCCTACGAGCAGTACTTC. Protein sequence: CASSLVGRGVSYEQYF.

This clone was picked up a small number of times. DNA for the CDR3: TGTGCCAGCAGTCAGGGACAGGGATGGGCTGAAGCTTTCTTT. Protein sequence: CASSQGQGWAEAFF. The chain uses TRBV28 and TRBJ1-1, with 9 nucleotides matching TRBD1. V dropped 5 bases and J dropped 6; count of bases not matched to a gene: 7. This CDR3 is 14 amino acids long. Germline V CDR1 and CDR2: MDHEN, SYDVKM.

The genes are TRBV6-4 and TRBJ2-3, with 8 nucleotides matching TRBD2. The ends lost 6 bases at V and 4 bases at J; junction bases unmatched: 6. The V gene's germline CDR1 is MRHNA and CDR2 SNTAGT. The CDR3 totals 14 residues. The CDR3 DNA follows: TGTGCCAGCAGCCGGGAGGGAGGGGCAGATACGCAGTATTTT. This translates into CASSREGGADTQYF.

This clone has just a few counts. The rearrangement uses TRBV4-1 and TRBJ1-4, with unresolved D. Trimming pared 0 bases from V and 0 bases from J, leaving 17 bases between. Germline V gene lookup returns CDR1 MGHRA and CDR2 YSYEKL. The CDR3 is 19 amino acids. The CDR3 DNA sequence: TGCGCCAGCAGCCAAGAAAATCCAGGTCAAACTTCAACTAATGAAAAACTGTTTTTT. It specifies CASSQENPGQTSTNEKLFF.

The chain has TRBV2 and TRBJ2-1; no clear D. The CDR3 spans 14 residues. The V gene's germline CDR1 is SNHLY and CDR2 FYNNEI. Trimming pared 3 bases from V and 0 bases from J, leaving 6 bases between. CDR3 in DNA: TGTGCCAGCAGTGAGGCTAGCTCCTACAATGAGCAGTTCTTC. Its protein product is CASSEASSYNEQFF.

The CDR3 DNA reads as TGTGCCAGCAGTAGACAGGGCAAGGGGAACACTGAAGCTTTCTTT. Translated, it gives CASSRQGKGNTEAFF. The chain is built from TRBV2 and TRBJ1-1, with 7 bases aligning to TRBD1. This CDR3 is 15 amino acids long. After removal of 5 bases from V and 1 base from J, the junction contained 7 bases not matched to a gene. Germline V gene data show CDR1 as SNHLY and CDR2 as FYNNEI.

The chain recombines TRBV6-1 with TRBJ2-4; a possible D gene is TRBD2 (5 bases). Looked up from germline, CDR1 is MNHNS and CDR2 is SASEGT. The CDR3 is made up of 13 amino acids. V was shortened by 7 bases and J by 6 bases, with 13 bases between the two germline ends. CDR3: CASTLGAGNIQYF. The DNA for the CDR3 is TGTGCCAGCACCCTAGGTGCGGGAAACATTCAGTACTTC.

Only one count was recorded for this clone. The chain carries TRBV21-1 and TRBJ2-7; the table's D call, TRBD2, was not checked against the DNA. TRBV21-1 is an annotated pseudogene. The CDR3 runs to 17 residues. Written as DNA, the CDR3 is TGTGCCAGCAGCAATCTCGAGGTTTTCAGACCTCCCTACGAGCAGTACTTC. Protein: CASSNLEVFRPPYEQYF.

The V call is TRBV28, the J call TRBJ2-1; D gene ambiguous. The germline CDR1 and CDR2 sequences are MDHEN and SYDVKM. Trimming left V 1 base short and J 5 bases short, with 3 bases between. There are 12 residues in the CDR3. CDR3: CASSLLDNEQFF. The DNA of the CDR3 is TGTGCCAGCAGTTTATTAGACAATGAGCAGTTCTTC.

The rearrangement links TRBV5-4 to TRBJ2-7; 8 nucleotides match TRBD2. The junction had 4 bases not matched to a gene; V was cut back by 0 bases and J by 11 bases. Germline V CDR1 and CDR2: SGHNT, YYREEE (reference sequence). The CDR3 extends over 12 amino acids. DNA for the CDR3: TGTGCCAGCAGCTTGGCTAGCGGGTACAAGTACTTC. Residues: CASSLASGYKYF.

V usage is TRBV30 and J usage is TRBJ2-5, with TRBD1 matching 7 bases. After removal of 3 bases from V and 2 bases from J, the junction contained 3 bases not matched to a gene. Germline CDR1 is GTSNPN and CDR2 is SVGIG (reference sequence). This CDR3 is 13 amino acids long. This CDR3 is CAWRNRGQETQYF. CDR3 sequence (DNA): TGTGCCTGGAGAAACAGGGGTCAAGAGACCCAGTACTTC.

The chain has TRBV7-2 and TRBJ1-5; 7 positions match TRBD1. The V and J ends lost 0 bases and 2 bases, in that order; junction bases with no gene match: 4. Germline V gene lookup returns CDR1 SGHTA and CDR2 FQGNSA. The CDR3 is 16 amino acids. CDR3 nucleotide sequence: TGTGCCAGCAGCTTAGCGGCTGGGACAGGCAATCAGCCCCAGCATTTT. Its protein product is CASSLAAGTGNQPQHF.

J is TRBJ2-7 and V is TRBV5-1; TRBD1 is a possible D gene (5 bases). Trimming removed 3 bases from V and 5 bases from J, with 9 bases in between. Germline V gene lookup returns CDR1 SGHRS and CDR2 YFSETQ. This CDR3 comprises 12 residues. CDR3 bases: TGCGCCAGCAGCTCAGGACACAACGAGCAGTACTTC. Translated: CASSSGHNEQYF.

The rearrangement uses TRBV27 and TRBJ1-2; the D is unclear. The CDR3 has 12 amino acids. V shed 10 bases and J shed 1 base, with 10 bases lying between them. The V gene's germline CDR1 is MNHEY and CDR2 SMNVEV (reference sequence). CDR3 protein: CATHTVNYGYTF. Here the CDR3 DNA reads TGTGCCACCCACACCGTTAACTATGGCTACACCTTC.

This chain links TRBV19 with TRBJ1-4, with no clear D. Germline V gives CDR1 LNHDA, CDR2 SQIVND (reference sequence). The CDR3 covers 12 residues. V lost 4 bases and J 8 bases, leaving 8 bases between the germline ends. CDR3 nucleotide sequence: TGTGCCAGTAGTACGAGGTACGAAAAACTGTTTTTT. Encoded protein: CASSTRYEKLFF.

The chain has TRBV7-2 and TRBJ2-7; D is possibly TRBD2 (6 bases). The CDR3 runs 16 residues. Germline assignment: CDR1 SGHTA and CDR2 FQGNSA. Trimming shortened V by 3 bases and J by 1 base, and 16 bases separated the two germline ends. DNA for the CDR3: TGTGCCAGCAGCTTCCCCACGGCAGGGACTTCCTACGAGCAGTACTTC. Its protein is CASSFPTAGTSYEQYF.